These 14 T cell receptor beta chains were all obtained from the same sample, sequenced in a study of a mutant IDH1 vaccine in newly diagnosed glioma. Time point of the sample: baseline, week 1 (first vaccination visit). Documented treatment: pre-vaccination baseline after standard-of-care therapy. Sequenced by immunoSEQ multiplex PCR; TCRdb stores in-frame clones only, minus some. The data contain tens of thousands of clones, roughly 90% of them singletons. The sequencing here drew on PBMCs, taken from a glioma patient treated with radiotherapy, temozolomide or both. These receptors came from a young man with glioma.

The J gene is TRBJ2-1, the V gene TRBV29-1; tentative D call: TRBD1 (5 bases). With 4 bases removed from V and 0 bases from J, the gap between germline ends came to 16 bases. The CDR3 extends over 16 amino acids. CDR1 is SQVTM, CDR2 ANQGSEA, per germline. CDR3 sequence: CSVVPHRPSSYNEQFF. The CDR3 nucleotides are TGCAGCGTTGTACCTCACAGGCCTAGCTCCTACAATGAGCAGTTCTTC.

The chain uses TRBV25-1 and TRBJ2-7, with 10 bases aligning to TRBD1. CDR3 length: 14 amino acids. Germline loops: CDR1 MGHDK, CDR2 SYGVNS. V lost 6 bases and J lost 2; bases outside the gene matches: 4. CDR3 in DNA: TGTGCCAGCAGCGCCGGACAGGGGGCCTACGAGCAGTACTTC. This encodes CASSAGQGAYEQYF.

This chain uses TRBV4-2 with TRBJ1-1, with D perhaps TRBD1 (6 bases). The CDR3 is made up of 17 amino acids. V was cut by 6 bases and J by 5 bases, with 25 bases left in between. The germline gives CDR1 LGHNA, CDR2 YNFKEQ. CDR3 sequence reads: CASRVLSAVGGGTEAFF. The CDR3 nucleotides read TGTGCCAGCAGGGTCCTCTCAGCTGTCGGGGGCGGGACTGAAGCTTTCTTT.

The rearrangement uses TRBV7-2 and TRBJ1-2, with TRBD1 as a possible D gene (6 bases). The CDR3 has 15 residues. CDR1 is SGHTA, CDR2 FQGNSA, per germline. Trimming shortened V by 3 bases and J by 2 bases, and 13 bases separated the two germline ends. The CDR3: CASSLGGRPNYGYTF. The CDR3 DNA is TGTGCCAGCAGCTTGGGGGGGCGCCCCAACTATGGCTACACCTTC.

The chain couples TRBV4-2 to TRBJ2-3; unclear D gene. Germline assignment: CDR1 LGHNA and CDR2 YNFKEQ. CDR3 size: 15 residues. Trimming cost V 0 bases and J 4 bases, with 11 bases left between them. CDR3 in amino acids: CASSQDRPGSDTQYF. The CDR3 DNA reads TGTGCCAGCAGCCAAGATAGGCCTGGTTCAGATACGCAGTATTTT.

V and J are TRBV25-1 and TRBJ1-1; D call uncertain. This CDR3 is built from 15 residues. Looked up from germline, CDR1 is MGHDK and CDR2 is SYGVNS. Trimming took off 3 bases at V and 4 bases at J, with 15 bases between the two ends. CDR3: CASSDIGSESTEAFF. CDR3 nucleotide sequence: TGTGCCAGCAGTGATATCGGGTCGGAGAGCACTGAAGCTTTCTTT.

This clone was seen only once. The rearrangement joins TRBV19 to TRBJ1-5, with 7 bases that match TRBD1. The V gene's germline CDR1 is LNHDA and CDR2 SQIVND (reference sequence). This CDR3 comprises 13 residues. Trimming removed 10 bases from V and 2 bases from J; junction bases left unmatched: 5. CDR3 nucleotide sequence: TGTGCCACCGGACAGGAGCGCAATCAGCCCCAGCATTTT. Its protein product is CATGQERNQPQHF.

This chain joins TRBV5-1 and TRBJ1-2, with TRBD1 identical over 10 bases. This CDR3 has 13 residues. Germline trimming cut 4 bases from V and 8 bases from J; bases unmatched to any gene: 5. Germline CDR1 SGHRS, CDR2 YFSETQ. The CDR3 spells CASSLGQGRGYTF. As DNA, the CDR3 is TGCGCCAGCAGCCTGGGACAGGGGCGCGGCTACACCTTC.

In DNA form, the CDR3 reads TGTGCCAGCAGTGAAGGAGGAGCGGGAGGGTGGAATGAGCAGTTCTTC. As protein: CASSEGGAGGWNEQFF. This chain uses TRBV6-1 with TRBJ2-1; 10 bases are a match to TRBD2. The J segment lost 7 bases and the V segment lost 1 base, leaving 7 bases of the junction unmatched. Germline V gene sequence: CDR1 MNHNS, CDR2 SASEGT. The length of the CDR3 is 16 residues.

CDR3 residues: CASSPGLAEDNEQFF. DNA of the CDR3: TGCGCCAGCAGCCCCGGACTAGCGGAGGACAATGAGCAGTTCTTC. V gene TRBV5-1 combines with J gene TRBJ2-1, with 10 bases that match TRBD2. The germline gives CDR1 SGHRS, CDR2 YFSETQ. J gave up 5 bases and V 4 bases, and 6 bases lay outside the gene matches. The CDR3 loop spans 15 amino acids. The full variable domain, with the rest looked up from reference TRBV5-1 and TRBJ2-1, is KAGVTQTPRYLIKTRGQQVTLSCSPISGHRSVSWYQQTPGQGLQFLFEYFSETQRNKGNFPGRFSGRQFSNSRSEMNVSTLELGDSALYLCASSPGLAEDNEQFFGPGTRLTVL.

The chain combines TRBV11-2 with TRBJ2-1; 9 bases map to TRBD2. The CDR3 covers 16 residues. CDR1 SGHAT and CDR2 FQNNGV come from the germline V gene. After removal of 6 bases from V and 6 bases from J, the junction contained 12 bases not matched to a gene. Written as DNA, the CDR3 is TGTGCCAGCAGTACGGGGGTGTCTAGCGGGGTCAATGAGCAGTTCTTC. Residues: CASSTGVSSGVNEQFF.

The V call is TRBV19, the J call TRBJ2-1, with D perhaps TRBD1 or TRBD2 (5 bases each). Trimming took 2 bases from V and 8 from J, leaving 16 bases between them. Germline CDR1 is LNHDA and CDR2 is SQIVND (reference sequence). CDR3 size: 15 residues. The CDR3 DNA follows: TGTGCCAGTAGTATAAGGGACGGGTGGCTGCATGAGCAGTTCTTC. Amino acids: CASSIRDGWLHEQFF.

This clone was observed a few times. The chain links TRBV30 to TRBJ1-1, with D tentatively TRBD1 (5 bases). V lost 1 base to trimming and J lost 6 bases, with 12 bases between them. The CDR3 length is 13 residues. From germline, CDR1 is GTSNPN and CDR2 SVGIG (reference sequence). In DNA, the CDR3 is TGTGCCTGGAGTGGACGGAGGGGCCCTGAAGCTTTCTTT. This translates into CAWSGRRGPEAFF.

As DNA, the CDR3 is TGCGCCAGCAGCTTGGCCGGCAGTCTAGATCAAGCTTTCTTT. The encoded protein is CASSLAGSLDQAFF. V gene TRBV5-1 combines with J gene TRBJ1-1; D not certain. The germline CDR1 and CDR2 sequences are SGHRS and YFSETQ. This CDR3 spans 14 amino acids. Between the trimmed V and J ends, which lost 0 bases and 9 bases, there was a span of 15 bases.